This entry lists 27 T cell receptor beta chains sequenced from one sample in a study of shared T cell receptors in the human thymus. Assay used: immunoSEQ multiplex PCR; TCRdb lists only in-frame clones, some missing. In the table there are over 450,000 clones, 78% of which are singletons. This same sample was also taken into another study, of human thymus T cells.

The sequenced material came from thymocytes. All receptors come from a boy under two years old with a congenital heart defect.

The gene calls are TRBV15 and TRBJ1-1, with no clear D. The germline CDR1 and CDR2 sequences are LNHNV and YYDKDF (reference sequence). CDR3 length: 14 amino acids. V was cut by 5 bases and J by 1 base, with 11 bases left in between. The CDR3 DNA reads TGTGCCACCAGCGGGGTCGGGAGGAACACTGAAGCTTTCTTT. This encodes CATSGVGRNTEAFF.

V is TRBV29-1 and J is TRBJ2-5, with TRBD1 matching 7 bases. The CDR3 is 12 residues long. V gave up 4 bases and J gave up 5 bases; unmatched junction bases: 4. Germline V gives CDR1 SQVTM, CDR2 ANQGSEA. CDR3 coding DNA: TGCAGCGTTGTGGACAGGTGGGAGACCCAGTACTTC. It specifies CSVVDRWETQYF.

J is TRBJ1-2 and V is TRBV5-3, with a tentative D call TRBD1 (6 bases). TRBV5-3 is annotated as an ORF whose role is uncertain. The CDR3 length is 13 residues. Trimming left V 10 bases short and J 6 bases short, with 19 bases between. CDR3 DNA: TGTGCCCTAACGGCCCACAGGGATGATGGCTACACCTTC. It yields the protein CALTAHRDDGYTF.

The chain recombines TRBV11-3 with TRBJ2-1; 10 bases agree with TRBD2. Germline-derived CDR1 and CDR2 are SGHNT and YENEEA. There are 19 residues in the CDR3. The V segment lost 1 base and the J segment 5 bases; nucleotides outside the gene matches: 14. The CDR3 nucleotides are TGTGCCAGCAGCTTAGTTGCTAGCGGGAGTGAAGGTAGGGACAATGAGCAGTTCTTC. Protein product: CASSLVASGSEGRDNEQFF. The full variable domain, in which reference TRBV11-3 and TRBJ2-1 provide the parts outside the CDR3, is EAGVVQSPRYKIIEKKQPVAFWCNPISGHNTLYWYLQNLGQGPELLIRYENEEAVDDSQLPKDRFSAERLKGVDSTLKIQPAELGDSAVYLCASSLVASGSEGRDNEQFFGPGTRLTVL.

The genes are TRBV19 and TRBJ2-3, with 7 bases matching TRBD2. With V trimmed by 1 base and J by 4 bases, 5 bases remained unmatched. The CDR3 totals 15 residues. Germline CDR1 is LNHDA and CDR2 is SQIVND (reference sequence). CDR3 in DNA: TGTGCCAGTAGTATAGTGGGAGGGCCCCCAGATACGCAGTATTTT. Its translation: CASSIVGGPPDTQYF.

The chain has TRBV29-1 and TRBJ2-5; perhaps TRBD2 as D (6 bases). Looked up from germline, CDR1 is SQVTM and CDR2 is ANQGSEA. V dropped 5 bases and J dropped 3 bases, with 13 bases sitting between them. This CDR3 is built from 13 residues. CDR3: CSVTCEREETQYF. In nucleotides, the CDR3 is TGCAGCGTTACATGCGAGCGGGAAGAGACCCAGTACTTC.

The chain links TRBV30 to TRBJ1-1, with 10 nucleotides matching TRBD1. The CDR3 contains 19 residues. Germline CDR1 reads GTSNPN; CDR2 reads SVGIG (reference sequence). Trimming cost V 0 bases and J 1 base; bases outside gene matches: 14. CDR3 nucleotides: TGTGCCTGGAGTGTAGGGACAGGGGAGGGAAAGGACTCGAACACTGAAGCTTTCTTT. Translation: CAWSVGTGEGKDSNTEAFF.

The V gene is TRBV4-2, the J gene TRBJ2-7; weak D call: TRBD1 (5 bases). With 5 bases removed from V and 3 bases from J, the gap between germline ends came to 23 bases. The CDR3 runs to 17 residues. CDR1 is LGHNA, CDR2 YNFKEQ, per germline. CDR3: CASSANASPGPDYEQYF. CDR3 sequence (DNA): TGTGCCAGCAGCGCCAATGCCTCGCCAGGGCCAGACTACGAGCAGTACTTC.

V and J are TRBV6-6 and TRBJ2-7, with a weak D call TRBD1 (6 bases). Trimming removed 4 bases from V and 6 bases from J, with 10 bases in between. Germline CDR1 is MNHNY and CDR2 is SVGAGI (reference sequence). The CDR3 has 12 amino acids. DNA for the CDR3: TGTGCCAGCAGTTCCCTAGGGGGCGAGCAGTACTTC. Amino acids: CASSSLGGEQYF.

V is TRBV6-6 and J is TRBJ1-2, with TRBD1 matching 7 bases. The CDR3 totals 12 residues. The V gene end was trimmed by 8 bases and the J gene end by 4 bases; junction bases not matched to a gene: 4. CDR1 and CDR2 (germline): MNHNY, SVGAGI (reference sequence). CDR3 loop: CASATGAYGYTF. CDR3 sequence (DNA): TGTGCCAGCGCCACAGGGGCCTATGGCTACACCTTC.

The rearrangement uses TRBV23-1 and TRBJ2-2, with 7 nucleotides matching TRBD1. TRBV23-1 is an open reading frame whose function is uncertain. CDR3 size: 18 residues. Losses at the gene ends were 6 bases for V and 0 bases for J; bases not matched to a gene: 13. DNA for the CDR3: TGCGCCAGCAGCCGAAGCCGACAGGGCCCCCCGAACACCGGGGAGCTGTTTTTT. Residues: CASSRSRQGPPNTGELFF.

The chain's CDR3 is CASSQVNWDSNIAYTF. CDR3 DNA: TGTGCCAGCAGCCAAGTCAATTGGGACAGCAATATTGCCTACACCTTC. The chain combines TRBV4-2 with TRBJ1-2, with TRBD1 identical over 7 bases. This CDR3 is built from 16 residues. Germline CDR1 LGHNA, CDR2 YNFKEQ. The trim removed 1 base at V and 10 bases at J, leaving 15 bases unmatched.

This clone was counted only a few times. This chain connects TRBV6-1 to TRBJ2-7, with TRBD2 identical over 13 bases. The CDR3 is 19 amino acids. J gave up 2 bases and V 2 bases, and 12 bases lay outside the gene matches. The germline V gene encodes CDR1 MNHNS and CDR2 SASEGT. CDR3 nucleotides: TGTGCCAGCAGTGAATCCCTCGGACTAGCGGGAGAGTTTCCCTACGAGCAGTACTTC. It yields the protein CASSESLGLAGEFPYEQYF.

The chain recombines TRBV9 with TRBJ2-5; perhaps TRBD2 as D (6 bases). Germline values: CDR1 SGDLS, CDR2 YYNGEE. This CDR3 is 14 amino acids long. Trimming shortened V by 3 bases and J by 1 base, and 10 bases separated the two germline ends. The CDR3 loop reads CASSAGVIQETQYF. The CDR3, as DNA: TGTGCCAGCAGCGCGGGGGTTATCCAAGAGACCCAGTACTTC.

V usage is TRBV11-3 and J usage is TRBJ1-2, with unresolved D. This CDR3 has 13 amino acids. Trimming removed 1 base at V and 4 bases at J, with 7 bases between. In germline, CDR1 is SGHNT, CDR2 YENEEA. The CDR3 sequence is CASSLGPFYGYTF. The CDR3 coding sequence is TGTGCCAGCAGCTTAGGGCCCTTCTATGGCTACACCTTC.

The chain uses TRBV5-6 and TRBJ2-1, with 10 bases matching TRBD2. CDR1 SGHDT and CDR2 YYEEEE come from the germline V gene. This CDR3 comprises 15 residues. Trimming took 4 bases from V and 3 from J; bases not matched to a gene: 4. DNA of the CDR3: TGTGCCAGCAGCACACTAGCGGGACACTACAATGAGCAGTTCTTC. It translates to CASSTLAGHYNEQFF.

The rearrangement uses TRBV28 and TRBJ1-1, with 8 positions matching TRBD1. Per the germline V gene, CDR1 is MDHEN and CDR2 is SYDVKM. Germline trimming cut 6 bases from V and 0 bases from J; bases unmatched to any gene: 9. The CDR3 runs to 16 residues. The chain's CDR3 is CASRLRTGRMNTEAFF. The CDR3 DNA reads as TGTGCCAGCAGACTTCGGACAGGGCGAATGAACACTGAAGCTTTCTTT.

The chain combines TRBV28 with TRBJ1-3, with D perhaps matching TRBD1 (5 bases). The germline V gene has CDR1 MDHEN and CDR2 SYDVKM. The CDR3 contains 14 residues. The V gene lost 11 bases and the J gene lost 2 bases, with 16 bases spanning the gap. The CDR3 nucleotides read TGTGCCCCGGACGGGGGTCCGACTGGAAACACCATATATTTT. The encoded protein is CAPDGGPTGNTIYF.

This clone was detected once. The V gene is TRBV6-5, the J gene TRBJ1-3; tentatively, D is TRBD1 (5 bases). The CDR3 is made up of 14 amino acids. The V and J ends lost 5 bases and 4 bases respectively, with 12 bases between them. Germline loops: CDR1 MNHEY, CDR2 SVGAGI. CDR3 DNA sequence: TGTGCCAGCAGTGAACAGGTGCGAGGAAACACCATATATTTT. Encoded protein: CASSEQVRGNTIYF.

V and J are TRBV5-8 and TRBJ2-3, with D hard to call. Trimming took 0 bases from V and 1 from J, leaving 6 bases between them. The CDR3 sequence is 14 residues long. CDR1 and CDR2 (germline): SGHTS, YDEGEE. This CDR3 reads CASSLEQGTDTQYF. The CDR3 DNA sequence: TGTGCCAGCAGCTTGGAGCAGGGCACAGATACGCAGTATTTT.

This clone occurred a few times. This chain joins TRBV4-3 and TRBJ1-1; unclear D gene. Trimming stripped 2 bases from V and 5 bases from J, with 12 bases between. The CDR3 is 14 residues long. CDR1 is LGHNA, CDR2 YSLEER, per germline. CDR3 sequence reads: CASSQFTWRTEAFF. The CDR3 region has the DNA TGCGCCAGCAGCCAATTTACCTGGAGGACTGAAGCTTTCTTT.

The count of this clone is one. This chain joins TRBV4-2 and TRBJ2-7, with 8 positions matching TRBD2. This CDR3 is built from 15 residues. Germline V lookup: CDR1 LGHNA, CDR2 YNFKEQ. J lost 6 bases, V lost 4 bases, and 11 bases had no gene match. The CDR3 sequence is CASSRGTRPPVEQYF. The CDR3 region has the DNA TGTGCCAGCAGCCGTGGGACTAGGCCCCCCGTCGAGCAGTACTTC.

The chain couples TRBV30 to TRBJ2-5, with 12 positions matching TRBD2. Germline V gene sequence: CDR1 GTSNPN, CDR2 SVGIG (reference sequence). This CDR3 has 15 residues. Trimming took 5 bases from V and 4 from J; bases not matched to a gene: 8. DNA for the CDR3: TGTGCCTGGCCGGGCGGACTAGCGGGATTAGAGACCCAGTACTTC. Translating gives CAWPGGLAGLETQYF.

This clone was seen a handful of times. The chain links TRBV29-1 to TRBJ2-7, with 8 positions matching TRBD1. The CDR3 length is 13 residues. The germline V gene encodes CDR1 SQVTM and CDR2 ANQGSEA. V was pared by 5 bases and J by 2 bases, with 5 bases of the junction left unmatched. CDR3 DNA: TGCAGCGTTCTCGGGACAGGAGCCTACGAGCAGTACTTC. This sequence encodes CSVLGTGAYEQYF.

The gene calls are TRBV6-1 and TRBJ2-1; weak D call: TRBD1 (5 bases). The V gene lost 3 bases and the J gene lost 0 bases, with 9 bases spanning the gap. In germline, CDR1 is MNHNS, CDR2 SASEGT. The CDR3 sequence is 15 residues long. CDR3 protein: CASSEGPPSYNEQFF. The DNA for the CDR3 is TGTGCCAGCAGTGAGGGGCCCCCCTCCTACAATGAGCAGTTCTTC.

The chain is built from TRBV5-8 and TRBJ2-7; 8 bases fit TRBD2. Trimming cost V 0 bases and J 3 bases; bases outside gene matches: 8. The CDR3 contains 16 residues. Per the germline V gene, CDR1 is SGHTS and CDR2 is YDEGEE. CDR3: CASSLGGAGVRYEQYF. As DNA, the CDR3 is TGTGCCAGCAGCTTGGGGGGAGCGGGAGTTCGCTACGAGCAGTACTTC.

V usage is TRBV5-4 and J usage is TRBJ2-7, with 8 bases that match TRBD2. There are 17 residues in the CDR3. The V gene's germline CDR1 is SGHNT and CDR2 YYREEE (reference sequence). J lost 2 bases, V lost 0 bases, and 10 bases had no gene match. This CDR3 is CASSLDHSGGQAYEQYF. In DNA form, the CDR3 reads TGTGCCAGCAGCTTGGATCATTCGGGGGGGCAGGCCTACGAGCAGTACTTC. Complete variable domain (other parts from reference TRBV5-4 and TRBJ2-7): ETGVTQSPTHLIKTRGQQVTLRCSSQSGHNTVSWYQQALGQGPQFIFQYYREEENGRGNFPPRFSGLQFPNYSSELNVNALELDDSALYLCASSLDHSGGQAYEQYFGPGTRLTVT.